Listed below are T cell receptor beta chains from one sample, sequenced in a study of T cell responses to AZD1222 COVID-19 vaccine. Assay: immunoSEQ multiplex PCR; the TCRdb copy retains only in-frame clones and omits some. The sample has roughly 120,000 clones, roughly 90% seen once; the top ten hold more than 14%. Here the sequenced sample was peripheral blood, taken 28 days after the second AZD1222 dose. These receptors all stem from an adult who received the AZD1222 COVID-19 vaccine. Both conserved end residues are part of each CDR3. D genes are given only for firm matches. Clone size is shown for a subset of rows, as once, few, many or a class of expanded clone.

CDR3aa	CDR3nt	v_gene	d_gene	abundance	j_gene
CASSSSGGTYNEQFF	TGTGCCAGCAGCTCTAGCGGGGGGACTTACAATGAGCAGTTCTTC	TRBV5-4	TRBD2	NA	TRBJ2-1
CASSFDTKLFF	TGTGCCAGCAGCTTCGATACAAAACTGTTTTTT	TRBV11-3	NA	NA	TRBJ1-4
CASSSGTLSTDTQYF	TGTGCCAGCAGCTCCGGGACCCTTAGCACAGATACGCAGTATTTT	TRBV27	NA	once	TRBJ2-3
CASSTRGADTQYF	TGTGCCAGCAGCACCCGGGGCGCGGATACGCAGTATTTT	TRBV3-1/TRBV3-2	NA	NA	TRBJ2-3
CASSVASGVVKTQYF	TGTGCCAGTAGTGTGGCATCGGGAGTTGTAAAGACCCAGTACTTC	TRBV19	NA	NA	TRBJ2-5
CASSESLTGSGNTIYF	TGTGCCAGCAGTGAATCCCTGACAGGGTCTGGAAACACCATATATTTT	TRBV6-1	TRBD1	once	TRBJ1-3
CASSVSSTFSYEQYF	TGTGCCAGCAGCGTATCCTCAACGTTCTCCTACGAGCAGTACTTC	TRBV9	NA	NA	TRBJ2-7
CSASRTSGGTDTQYF	TGCAGTGCCAGTAGGACTAGCGGGGGCACAGATACGCAGTATTTT	TRBV20-1	TRBD2	NA	TRBJ2-3
CASSSPQGGSTGELFF	TGTGCCAGCAGTTCACCCCAGGGGGGCTCTACCGGGGAGCTGTTTTTT	TRBV6-5	NA	NA	TRBJ2-2
CASSTDRGKGGYTF	TGCGCCAGCAGCACGGACAGGGGAAAGGGTGGCTACACCTTC	TRBV5-1	TRBD1	NA	TRBJ1-2
CASSQGHQGYEQYF	TGTGCCAGCAGCCAGGGCCACCAGGGTTACGAGCAGTACTTC	TRBV14	NA	once	TRBJ2-7
CASSADRVESTEAFF	TGTGCCAGCAGCGCGGACAGGGTTGAGTCCACTGAAGCTTTCTTT	TRBV7-9	TRBD1	many	TRBJ1-1
CASSLEGQVNLGETQYF	TGCGCCAGCAGCTTGGAGGGACAGGTCAACCTGGGGGAGACCCAGTACTTC	TRBV5-1	TRBD1	NA	TRBJ2-5
CASSFRRGGPYEQYF	TGTGCCAGCAGCTTTCGCAGGGGAGGTCCCTACGAGCAGTACTTC	TRBV5-6	NA	NA	TRBJ2-7
CASSEGGDSNQPQHF	TGTGCCAGCAGTGAAGGGGGGGATAGCAATCAGCCCCAGCATTTT	TRBV2	NA	NA	TRBJ1-5
CASSVRDSGTSGSGSYEQYF	TGTGCCAGCAGTGTACGAGATTCCGGGACTAGCGGGAGTGGATCCTACGAGCAGTACTTC	TRBV27	TRBD2	few	TRBJ2-7
CASSIGLRWVQPQHF	TGTGCCAGTAGTATAGGTCTTCGGTGGGTTCAGCCCCAGCATTTT	TRBV19	NA	NA	TRBJ1-5
CASTLTGGFDGYTF	TGTGCCAGCACCCTGACAGGGGGGTTCGATGGCTACACCTTC	TRBV28	TRBD1	NA	TRBJ1-2
CASSFIRDYGYTF	TGTGCCAGCAGCTTCATCAGAGACTATGGCTACACCTTC	TRBV11-2	NA	NA	TRBJ1-2
CASSPIQGSSYEQYF	TGTGCCAGCTCACCAATCCAGGGAAGCTCCTACGAGCAGTACTTC	TRBV18	NA	NA	TRBJ2-7